This passage covers 11 T cell receptor beta chains from one sample sequenced in a study of T-cell memory formation after mild COVID-19. MiXCR, run by TCRdb on the 5' RACE reads, gives a single entry per CDR3 protein. Seen here are 90,000 to 120,000 distinct CDR3 sequences, around an eighth observed once, and the top ten hold 39%. The specimen was PBMCs or a T cell subset sorted from them (not recorded which). The source is a man between 18 and 35 years old who had mild COVID-19 (a few samples of this study predate the infection). Cell type and time point are not known.

This clonotype was seen just once. The V call is TRBV5-1, the J call TRBJ2-7; the D gene is possibly TRBD1 (6 bases). CDR1 and CDR2 from the germline V gene are SGHRS and YFSETQ. The length of the CDR3 is 15 residues. CDR3 in amino acids: CASSGGPGDAYEQYV. The CDR3 DNA reads TGCGCCAGCAGCGGGGGCCCAGGGGACGCCTACGAGCAGTACGTA.

This clonotype was seen a handful of times. The CDR3 spells CSARGSGTDTQYF. For the CDR3, the DNA is TGCAGTGCTAGGGGGTCCGGCACAGATACGCAGTATTTT. V gene TRBV20-1 combines with J gene TRBJ2-3; D remains unclear. In germline, CDR1 is DFQATT, CDR2 SNEGSKA (reference sequence). The CDR3 extends over 13 amino acids. Trimming removed 3 bases at V and 1 base at J, with 8 bases between.

This clonotype was counted between two and nine times. The J gene is TRBJ2-7, the V gene TRBV6-2 or TRBV6-3, with TRBD1 as a possible D gene (6 bases). The CDR3 is made up of 16 amino acids. Germline V gene lookup returns CDR1 MNHEY and CDR2 SVGEGT. V lost 2 bases to trimming and J lost 0 bases, with 14 bases between them. CDR3 region: CASSYQTGWSSYEQYF. CDR3 bases: TGTGCCAGCAGTTACCAGACAGGCTGGAGCTCCTACGAGCAGTACTTC.

As concerns this clonotype: At one of its ends the junction is not consistent with the germline gene, which may arise from a read error. The rearrangement joins TRBV7-8 to TRBJ2-1, with D hard to call. Germline V gene lookup returns CDR1 SGHVS and CDR2 FQNEAQ. CDR3 length equals 12 residues. CDR3 DNA: TGTGCCAGCACCCTAAAAACAACTGAGCGGTTCTTC. Translating it yields CASTLKTTERFF. Drawing the rest from reference TRBV7-8 and TRBJ2-1, the complete variable domain is GAGVSQSPRYKVAKRGQDVALRCDPISGHVSLFWYQQALGQGPEFLTYFQNEAQLDKSGLPSDRFFAERPEGSVSTLKIQRTQQEDSAVYLCASTLKTTERFFGPGTRLTVL.

This clonotype was detected a few times. The CDR3: CASSYRQGYYGYTF. As DNA, the CDR3 is TGTGCCAGCAGTTACAGACAGGGATACTATGGCTACACCTTC. The chain carries TRBV6-5 and TRBJ1-2, with TRBD1 identical over 7 bases. V lost 2 bases, J lost 3 bases, and 3 bases stayed unmatched. The CDR3 has 14 residues. Germline-derived CDR1 and CDR2 are MNHEY and SVGAGI.

The chain employs TRBV24-1 and TRBJ2-1; D not resolved. With 4 bases removed from V and 4 bases from J, the gap between germline ends came to 10 bases. The germline CDR1 and CDR2 sequences are KGHDR and SFDVKD. The CDR3 spans 14 residues. The CDR3 reads CATSDQTSYNEQFF. The CDR3 bases are TGTGCCACCAGTGACCAGACTTCATACAATGAGCAGTTCTTC.

The sample holds a few counts of this clonotype. This chain links TRBV6-5 with TRBJ2-2; the match to TRBD2 covers 7 bases. The CDR3 consists of 14 residues. V trimming: 7 bases; J trimming: 5 bases; junction bases outside the gene matches: 7. Per the germline V gene, CDR1 is MNHEY and CDR2 is SVGAGI. CDR3 sequence reads: CASTWASGTGELFF. In DNA form, the CDR3 reads TGTGCCAGCACATGGGCTAGCGGAACCGGGGAGCTGTTTTTT.

This clonotype was recorded a few times. The gene calls are TRBV20-1 and TRBJ1-2; D possibly corresponds to TRBD1 (5 bases). The V end lost 0 bases, the J end lost 3 bases, and 11 bases lay between the germline ends. The CDR3 sequence is 14 residues long. Germline-derived CDR1 and CDR2 are DFQATT and SNEGSKA (reference sequence). CDR3 protein: CSARDWETDYGYTF. The CDR3 nucleotides are TGCAGTGCTAGAGATTGGGAGACAGACTATGGCTACACCTTC.

The sample holds many counts of this clonotype. CDR3 sequence reads: CASSLRPGGNQVDTEAFF. CDR3 DNA sequence: TGTGCCAGCAGTCTGCGACCAGGGGGTAACCAGGTGGACACTGAAGCTTTCTTT. The chain carries TRBV6-5 and TRBJ1-1, with 7 bases identical to TRBD1. The CDR3 contains 18 residues. J gave up 3 bases and V 5 bases, and 18 bases lay outside the gene matches. CDR1 is MNHEY, CDR2 SVGAGI, per germline.

The chain has TRBV6-5 and TRBJ2-1; the match to TRBD2 covers 7 bases. The CDR3 is 14 residues long. The germline V gene encodes CDR1 MNHEY and CDR2 SVGAGI. Losses at the gene ends were 0 bases for V and 8 bases for J; bases not matched to a gene: 4. This CDR3 is CASSYSGAGDEQFF. CDR3 coding DNA: TGTGCCAGCAGTTACTCCGGGGCGGGGGATGAGCAGTTCTTC.

This clonotype was counted at least ten times. The chain recombines TRBV4-1 with TRBJ1-2; D call uncertain. This CDR3 region has 15 residues. Trimming removed 2 bases from V and 0 bases from J, with 10 bases in between. Germline V CDR1 and CDR2: MGHRA, YSYEKL. Here the CDR3 DNA reads TGCGCCAGCAGCCAATCGGAGTTAGCTAACTATGGCTACACCTTC. Translation gives CASSQSELANYGYTF.